This T cell receptor beta chain was recovered during a study of shared clonotypes between healthy human individuals. There were only Caucasian adults among the donors, and all lived in Nashville, Tennessee. Original handling: Filtering was not the same, since immunoSEQ gave junction-only sequences without quality scores. Only in-frame clones appear in the TCRdb table, and some are missing; sequencing was by immunoSEQ multiplex PCR. Clone size and V and J calls were adopted from that table, with D and trimming inferred from the DNA. The table includes fewer than 650,000 clones, 76% detected once. The CDR3 has 16 amino acids. Between the trimmed V and J ends, which lost 0 bases and 3 bases, there was a span of 13 bases. Germline-derived CDR1 and CDR2 are SGHRS and YFSETQ. Study results and caveats: Read depth was anticipated to influence clonotype sharing among donors. Researchers sampled only blood; tissue repertoires likely differ.

This clone was seen a single time. What it binds is not known. This rearrangement joins TRBV5-1 to TRBJ2-1; D is ambiguous. Sample: PBMCs. This receptor was obtained from a woman aged 40 to 50 in good health. Some clones in this sample may be carry-over from other donors' samples. CDR3 sequence: CASSLAGIGVYNEQFF. CDR3 coding DNA: TGCGCCAGCAGCTTGGCCGGAATTGGAGTCTACAATGAGCAGTTCTTC.